This T cell receptor (beta chain) was found in a study of T-cell reconstitution after alpha-beta-depleted transplantation in children. The germline V gene encodes CDR1 DFQATT and CDR2 SNEGSKA (reference sequence). The CDR3 totals 13 residues. V was trimmed by 6 bases and J by 1 base, leaving 12 bases between them. TCRbeta library preparation incorporated unique molecular identifiers. TCRdb re-analysed the PCR reads in MiXCR, keeping a single row per CDR3 protein. The table shows roughly 790,000 distinct CDR3 sequences, with 15% to 20% occurring only once. The V and J genes are TRBV20-1 and TRBJ1-1; D remains unclear. This receptor was taken from a male patient between 10 and 17 years old who had a stem cell transplant for acute lymphoblastic leukemia, so the T cells may come from the graft donor. The material was PBMCs, mostly from graft donor cells, obtained 360 days after TCRalphabeta/CD19-depleted stem cell transplant. Here the CDR3 reads CSASDDTNTEAFF. The DNA of the CDR3 is TGCAGTGCCTCCGATGATACGAACACTGAAGCTTTCTTT.